What follows are 32 T cell receptor beta chains derived from one specimen sequenced in a study of blood T cell repertoires in COVID-19. TCRdb keeps only in-frame clones here, not all; method: immunoSEQ multiplex PCR. The profile shows 200,000 to 250,000 clones, 84% of them singletons. The sequenced sample was peripheral blood. The origin of the receptors is a man aged 30 to 39 with active or convalescent COVID-19.

This chain connects TRBV9 to TRBJ1-5; no clear D. Germline lookup yields CDR1 SGDLS and CDR2 YYNGEE. The ends were cut back, 0 bases at V and 0 bases at J, with 7 bases in the middle. This CDR3 region has 15 residues. The CDR3 reads CASSVGADSNQPQHF. CDR3 nucleotides: TGTGCCAGCAGCGTAGGGGCAGATAGCAATCAGCCCCAGCATTTT.

This chain connects TRBV5-5 to TRBJ2-1; possibly TRBD2 for D (5 bases). V lost 4 bases and J 5 bases, leaving 13 bases between the germline ends. The CDR3 is 14 amino acids. The germline V gene encodes CDR1 SGHKS and CDR2 YYEKEE (reference sequence). The CDR3 is CASSGRFTNNEQFF. The CDR3 coding sequence is TGTGCCAGCAGCGGGAGATTTACAAACAATGAGCAGTTCTTC.

This clone came up a few times. V is TRBV19 and J is TRBJ1-2; weak D call: TRBD1 (6 bases). The CDR3 is made up of 16 amino acids. CDR1 and CDR2 from the germline V gene are LNHDA and SQIVND (reference sequence). Trimming stripped 1 base from V and 0 bases from J, with 12 bases between. CDR3 loop: CASSIASDRSNYGYTF. CDR3 nucleotides: TGTGCCAGTAGTATAGCGTCCGACAGGTCTAACTATGGCTACACCTTC.

The chain's CDR3 is CATSATSGGNTGELFF. The DNA for the CDR3 is TGTGCCACCAGTGCTACGAGCGGGGGGAACACCGGGGAGCTGTTTTTT. The chain recombines TRBV24-1 with TRBJ2-2; the match to TRBD2 covers 8 bases. CDR3 length: 16 amino acids. V lost 5 bases, J lost 1 base, and 5 bases stayed unmatched. The germline V gene encodes CDR1 KGHDR and CDR2 SFDVKD.

The chain links TRBV14 to TRBJ1-4; no definite D call. The CDR3 spans 13 residues. Trimming left V 2 bases short and J 7 bases short, with 8 bases between. Looked up from germline, CDR1 is SGHDN and CDR2 is FVKESK. CDR3 bases: TGTGCCAGCAGCCAATTCCTGAGTGAAAAACTGTTTTTT. It specifies CASSQFLSEKLFF.

As concerns this clone: Germline is not matched at one junction end, which may reflect a read error. This chain joins TRBV6-6 and TRBJ2-3; 8 nucleotides align to TRBD2. This CDR3 has 13 residues. The germline CDR1 and CDR2 sequences are MNHNY and SVGAGI (reference sequence). The CDR3 sequence: CASSSTLLRSGIF. The CDR3 DNA is TGTGCCAGCAGTTCCACCCTGTTGCGTAGCGGGATTTTT.

The chain links TRBV2 to TRBJ2-1; D is ambiguous. Between the trimmed V and J ends, which lost 6 bases and 2 bases, there was a span of 20 bases. The germline CDR1 and CDR2 sequences are SNHLY and FYNNEI. The CDR3 sequence is 17 residues long. The CDR3: CASSDSDGTSPYNEQFF. DNA of the CDR3: TGTGCCAGCAGCGACTCTGATGGCACGTCCCCCTACAATGAGCAGTTCTTC.

This rearrangement joins TRBV6-5 to TRBJ1-3; maybe TRBD1 (5 bases). Germline CDR1 MNHEY, CDR2 SVGAGI. V dropped 11 bases and J dropped 8 bases, with 22 bases sitting between them. The CDR3 has 14 residues. The CDR3: CAGRSPGDLYTIYF. CDR3 sequence (DNA): TGTGCCGGCCGGTCGCCGGGGGACCTTTACACCATATATTTT.

The chain has TRBV5-1 and TRBJ1-1; TRBD1 might be the D (6 bases). Germline CDR1 SGHRS, CDR2 YFSETQ. V was cut by 4 bases and J by 1 base, with 8 bases left in between. This CDR3 region has 13 residues. As DNA, the CDR3 is TGCGCCAGCAGCGGGGGCGGGAACACTGAAGCTTTCTTT. Translating it yields CASSGGGNTEAFF. Looking up the rest from reference TRBV5-1 and TRBJ1-1 gives the full variable domain: KAGVTQTPRYLIKTRGQQVTLSCSPISGHRSVSWYQQTPGQGLQFLFEYFSETQRNKGNFPGRFSGRQFSNSRSEMNVSTLELGDSALYLCASSGGGNTEAFFGQGTRLTVV.

This chain connects TRBV13 to TRBJ2-2; 8 positions match TRBD2. V shed 4 bases, J shed 1 base, and the junction held 8 bases outside the gene matches. CDR3 length: 17 amino acids. Germline V gives CDR1 PRHDT, CDR2 FYEKMQ (reference sequence). Here the CDR3 reads CASSSYGLAGNTGELFF. The CDR3 coding sequence is TGTGCCAGCAGCTCATACGGACTAGCCGGGAACACCGGGGAGCTGTTTTTT.

V and J are TRBV11-3 and TRBJ1-1; maybe TRBD1 (5 bases). CDR3 length: 15 residues. Trimming stripped 3 bases from V and 1 base from J, with 12 bases between. CDR1 is SGHNT and CDR2 is YENEEA in the germline V gene. In DNA form, the CDR3 reads TGTGCCAGCAGCTTGAGAAGCGGGACGAACACTGAAGCTTTCTTT. This translates into CASSLRSGTNTEAFF.

The V call is TRBV30, the J call TRBJ1-2, with D uncertain. Germline V gene data show CDR1 as GTSNPN and CDR2 as SVGIG (reference sequence). The CDR3 has 14 amino acids. V gave up 3 bases and J gave up 0 bases, with 11 bases separating them. The DNA for the CDR3 is TGTGCCTGGAGAGTTCATAGATCTAACTATGGCTACACCTTC. Its translation: CAWRVHRSNYGYTF.

The V and J genes are TRBV5-4 and TRBJ2-2; TRBD2 might be the D (6 bases). Trimming shortened V by 2 bases and J by 3 bases, and 8 bases separated the two germline ends. The CDR3 has 14 residues. Germline V gene data show CDR1 as SGHNT and CDR2 as YYREEE (reference sequence). Here the CDR3 reads CASSFGTYTGELFF. The CDR3 DNA is TGTGCCAGCAGCTTCGGGACTTACACCGGGGAGCTGTTTTTT.

The chain uses TRBV18 and TRBJ2-2; D might be TRBD1 (6 bases). Per germline, CDR1 KGHSH and CDR2 LQKENI. There are 14 residues in the CDR3. Trimming took off 3 bases at V and 4 bases at J, with 9 bases between the two ends. The CDR3 region is CASSPGQITGELFF. In DNA form, the CDR3 reads TGTGCCAGCTCACCCGGACAGATCACCGGGGAGCTGTTTTTT.

The CDR3 coding sequence is TGTGCCAGCAGGGGGACTAGCGGAGATACGCAGTATTTT. It codes for CASRGTSGDTQYF. V usage is TRBV12-3 or TRBV12-4 and J usage is TRBJ2-3, with 11 positions matching TRBD2. This CDR3 is 13 amino acids long. The V segment lost 6 bases and the J segment 5 bases; nucleotides outside the gene matches: 1.

V is TRBV6-5 and J is TRBJ1-2; D is perhaps TRBD1 (5 bases). CDR1 and CDR2 (germline): MNHEY, SVGAGI. The CDR3 length is 13 residues. Deletions cut 5 bases from V and 3 bases from J, with 10 bases between. CDR3 nucleotides: TGTGCCAGCAGTCAAAGGGGTGACTATGGCTACACCTTC. Translation: CASSQRGDYGYTF.

V is TRBV29-1 and J is TRBJ2-3; 11 bases are a match to TRBD2. With V trimmed by 6 bases and J by 3 bases, 5 bases remained unmatched. The CDR3 spans 14 residues. Germline-derived CDR1 and CDR2 are SQVTM and ANQGSEA. The CDR3: CSVGGTSGTDTQYF. The DNA of the CDR3 is TGCAGCGTCGGAGGGACTAGCGGAACAGATACGCAGTATTTT.

V usage is TRBV27 and J usage is TRBJ1-2, with TRBD1 matching 9 bases. Germline assignment: CDR1 MNHEY and CDR2 SMNVEV (reference sequence). With V trimmed by 5 bases and J by 2 bases, 12 bases remained unmatched. The CDR3 length is 17 residues. The CDR3 loop is CASSRSGTGRGNYGYTF. The DNA for the CDR3 is TGTGCCAGCAGTAGATCCGGGACAGGGCGGGGGAACTATGGCTACACCTTC.

The chain is built from TRBV28 and TRBJ2-3; D may be TRBD1 (6 bases). V was pared by 2 bases and J by 5 bases, with 14 bases between. This CDR3 spans 15 amino acids. In germline, CDR1 is MDHEN, CDR2 SYDVKM. CDR3 amino acids: CASSLGAGEGDTQYF. In DNA, the CDR3 is TGTGCCAGCAGTTTAGGGGCAGGGGAAGGAGATACGCAGTATTTT.

Only a few counts were recorded for this clone. The chain recombines TRBV10-2 with TRBJ2-7; TRBD1 might be the D (5 bases). CDR1 and CDR2 (germline): WSHSY, SAAADI. V lost 6 bases, J lost 5 bases, and 14 bases lay in between. There are 13 residues in the CDR3. The CDR3 DNA reads TGCGCCAGCAGGCCGACAGATCCAGACGAGCAGTACTTC. Translating it yields CASRPTDPDEQYF.

The rearrangement uses TRBV27 and TRBJ1-1; D not certain. V lost 2 bases and J lost 6, with 7 bases in between. The V gene's germline CDR1 is MNHEY and CDR2 SMNVEV (reference sequence). The CDR3 spans 12 residues. The CDR3 is CASSLGGAEAFF. As DNA, the CDR3 is TGTGCCAGCAGTTTAGGAGGAGCTGAAGCTTTCTTT.

This clone was detected only a few times. Relative to the germline gene, one junction end is altered; a read error may explain this. This sequence joins TRBV30 and TRBJ1-2, with D possibly matching TRBD1 (6 bases). Per germline, CDR1 GTSNPN and CDR2 SVGIG (reference sequence). There are 11 residues in the CDR3. The CDR3 loop reads CGWVLGGGYTF. The DNA for the CDR3 is TGTGGCTGGGTGTTAGGGGGAGGCTACACCTTC.

The rearrangement links TRBV3-1 (or the pseudogene TRBV3-2) to TRBJ1-1; the D is unclear. This CDR3 has 13 amino acids. Germline CDR1 and CDR2: LGHDT and YNNKEL (reference sequence). V dropped 0 bases and J dropped 11 bases, with 13 bases sitting between them. CDR3 residues: CASSQEARAVAFF. Written as DNA, the CDR3 is TGTGCCAGCAGCCAAGAGGCGCGGGCCGTGGCTTTCTTT.

The chain joins TRBV7-2 to TRBJ2-7; TRBD2 matches at 9 bases. This CDR3 comprises 14 residues. Germline V gene lookup returns CDR1 SGHTA and CDR2 FQGNSA. V shed 1 base, J shed 7 bases, and the junction held 5 bases outside the gene matches. CDR3 sequence: CASSLVGGGAEQYF. The CDR3 region has the DNA TGTGCCAGCAGCTTAGTCGGCGGGGGGGCGGAGCAGTACTTC. The entire variable domain, with the rest obtained from reference TRBV7-2 and TRBJ2-7, is as follows: GAGVSQSPSNKVTEKGKDVELRCDPISGHTALYWYRQSLGQGLEFLIYFQGNSAPDKSGLPSDRFSAERTGGSVSTLTIQRTQQEDSAVYLCASSLVGGGAEQYFGPGTRLTVT.

Turning to this clone: An end of the junction differs from the germline gene, which may be a read error. CDR3 protein: CASSQDGVPAGQLSRWF. The CDR3 DNA sequence: TGCGCCAGCAGCCAAGACGGGGTTCCAGCGGGACAATTGAGCCGGTGGTTC. The chain combines TRBV4-1 with TRBJ2-7, with D possibly TRBD2 on 7 matching bases. The CDR3 extends over 17 amino acids. CDR1 MGHRA and CDR2 YSYEKL come from the germline V gene.

This clone was seen once. V is TRBV30 and J is TRBJ1-6, with 7 positions matching TRBD1. Germline CDR1 reads GTSNPN; CDR2 reads SVGIG (reference sequence). This CDR3 region has 14 residues. V was pared by 6 bases and J by 3 bases, with 5 bases of the junction left unmatched. The CDR3, as DNA: TGTGCCTGCCTCTACAGGGGCTATAATTCACCCCTCCACTTT. Its protein product is CACLYRGYNSPLHF.

The chain links TRBV7-9 to TRBJ1-3; 7 bases align to TRBD1. Per the germline V gene, CDR1 is SEHNR and CDR2 is FQNEAQ (reference sequence). There are 13 residues in the CDR3. The V gene end was trimmed by 5 bases and the J gene end by 5 bases; junction bases not matched to a gene: 3. CDR3 protein: CASSVGQRNTIYF. The CDR3 bases are TGTGCCAGCAGCGTGGGACAGAGAAACACCATATATTTT.

This chain joins TRBV7-9 and TRBJ2-5, with D maybe TRBD1 (6 bases). V was trimmed by 0 bases and J by 5 bases, leaving 13 bases between them. The CDR3 contains 15 residues. Germline V gene sequence: CDR1 SEHNR, CDR2 FQNEAQ (reference sequence). As DNA, the CDR3 is TGTGCCAGCAGCTTAGCGCTTACAGGGTATGAGACCCAGTACTTC. This sequence encodes CASSLALTGYETQYF.

The chain carries TRBV20-1 and TRBJ2-7; 7 bases are a match to TRBD2. CDR3 length: 14 amino acids. After removal of 3 bases from V and 1 base from J, the junction contained 6 bases not matched to a gene. The germline V gene encodes CDR1 DFQATT and CDR2 SNEGSKA (reference sequence). The DNA for the CDR3 is TGCAGTGCTAGTAAGCCTAGCGGATCCTACGAGCAGTACTTC. The encoded protein is CSASKPSGSYEQYF.

The gene calls are TRBV19 and TRBJ2-6; 9 positions match TRBD1. From germline, CDR1 is LNHDA and CDR2 SQIVND (reference sequence). The CDR3 has 17 amino acids. After removal of 7 bases from V and 4 bases from J, the junction contained 11 bases not matched to a gene. CDR3: CASMRGGQGKGANVLTF. In DNA, the CDR3 is TGTGCCAGTATGAGGGGCGGACAGGGGAAGGGGGCCAACGTCCTGACTTTC.

CDR3 sequence reads: CSVEETLWAFF. The CDR3 bases are TGCAGCGTTGAAGAAACTCTATGGGCTTTCTTT. The rearrangement links TRBV29-1 to TRBJ1-1; D uncertain. The CDR3 is 11 residues long. V gave up 0 bases and J gave up 11 bases, with 10 bases separating them. Germline V gives CDR1 SQVTM, CDR2 ANQGSEA.

The V call is TRBV7-2, the J call TRBJ1-1; a possible D gene is TRBD1 (6 bases). V was shortened by 6 bases and J by 4 bases, with 9 bases between the two germline ends. The CDR3 sequence is 12 residues long. Per germline, CDR1 SGHTA and CDR2 FQGNSA. DNA of the CDR3: TGTGCCAGCAGACTAGGGGGCACTGAAGCTTTCTTT. This codes for CASRLGGTEAFF.